This TCR beta chain was documented in a study of cytomegalovirus exposure and HLA in healthy donors. Using immunoSEQ multiplex PCR, the repertoire was profiled, and TCRdb retains in-frame clones only, with some absent. The sample lists roughly 150,000 clones; more than 75% were seen once. Of note for this clone: The antigen remains undetermined.

Study-wide results and limits: Accounts indicate the classifier identified cytomegalovirus status with strong specificity and sensitivity. For most TCR sequences rarity was the rule, although some public TCRs occurred in many donors.

The CDR3 consists of 16 residues. Trimming took 4 bases from V and 1 from J; bases not matched to a gene: 8. Germline CDR1 is LNHNV and CDR2 is YYDKDF (reference sequence). The sequence derives from a young man in good health and CMV-seronegative. This chain connects TRBV15 to TRBJ2-3; 7 nucleotides agree with TRBD2. Material: PBMCs. The DNA for the CDR3 is TGTGCCACCAGCATGGGTTCTAGCGGACGCACAGATACGCAGTATTTT. Translation: CATSMGSSGRTDTQYF.